What follows are 15 T cell receptor beta chains derived from one specimen sequenced in a study of CD8+ T cells in alopecia areata. cDNA prepared by RNA extraction and subsequent reverse transcription served as the template for sequencing. Sequencing was performed with immunoSEQ multiplex PCR; in TCRdb, only in-frame clones are kept and a portion is missing. The sample has 100,000 to 150,000 clones; 47% are singletons. Sequenced input: NKG2D-low CD8+ T cells sorted from blood. All receptors derive from a human donor with alopecia areata.

The V gene is TRBV29-1, the J gene TRBJ2-1; 9 bases are shared with TRBD2. The CDR3 covers 17 residues. Germline V gene lookup returns CDR1 SQVTM and CDR2 ANQGSEA. The trim removed 2 bases at V and 9 bases at J, leaving 17 bases unmatched. The CDR3 loop reads CSVELVSGGVRWGEQFF. In nucleotides, the CDR3 is TGCAGCGTTGAATTGGTTAGCGGGGGTGTCAGGTGGGGTGAGCAGTTCTTC.

This clone has just a few counts. The V gene is TRBV29-1, the J gene TRBJ1-1; D unresolved. CDR1 SQVTM and CDR2 ANQGSEA come from the germline V gene. V lost 3 bases, J lost 1 base, and 6 bases lay in between. CDR3 length: 12 amino acids. CDR3 residues: CSVENENTEAFF. The CDR3 bases are TGCAGCGTTGAGAATGAGAACACTGAAGCTTTCTTT.

The chain joins TRBV6-6 to TRBJ2-1, with 8 bases matching TRBD2. V gave up 0 bases and J gave up 5 bases; unmatched junction bases: 3. The CDR3 contains 15 residues. Per germline, CDR1 MNHNY and CDR2 SVGAGI (reference sequence). The CDR3 loop is CASSYSSGVNNEQFF. CDR3 bases: TGTGCCAGCAGTTACTCTAGCGGGGTGAACAATGAGCAGTTCTTC.

This clone came up once. The chain uses TRBV5-6 and TRBJ2-3; D not resolved. CDR1 is SGHDT and CDR2 is YYEEEE in the germline V gene. This CDR3 region has 15 residues. V lost 4 bases and J lost 3, with 15 bases in between. The CDR3 nucleotides read TGTGCCAGCAGCCCCCGTCTCGGGTGGACAGATACGCAGTATTTT. Translation gives CASSPRLGWTDTQYF.

The genes are TRBV7-9 and TRBJ2-7, with 14 bases matching TRBD2. Unmatched junction bases numbered 4, after V lost 1 base and J lost 5 bases. Germline CDR1 SEHNR, CDR2 FQNEAQ (reference sequence). The CDR3 runs 16 residues. CDR3 region: CASSLVGLAGVDEQYF. Here the CDR3 DNA reads TGTGCCAGCAGCTTAGTGGGACTAGCGGGAGTTGACGAGCAGTACTTC.

This clone was picked up a small number of times. For the CDR3, the DNA is TGTGCCAGCAGCTTGGGGACAGATAACACTGAAGCTTTCTTT. Translation: CASSLGTDNTEAFF. The chain couples TRBV7-9 to TRBJ1-1; 7 nucleotides agree with TRBD1. Germline V lookup: CDR1 SEHNR, CDR2 FQNEAQ (reference sequence). V shed 3 bases, J shed 2 bases, and the junction held 3 bases outside the gene matches. This CDR3 comprises 14 residues.

The V call is TRBV28, the J call TRBJ2-4; D gene unclear. Trimming pared 9 bases from V and 1 base from J, leaving 13 bases between. This CDR3 comprises 14 residues. Looked up from germline, CDR1 is MDHEN and CDR2 is SYDVKM. The chain's CDR3 is CASHGEEAKNIQYF. CDR3 nucleotides: TGTGCCAGTCACGGTGAGGAGGCCAAAAACATTCAGTACTTC.

The chain links TRBV7-2 to TRBJ2-3; a possible D gene is TRBD1 (5 bases). The CDR3 is made up of 16 amino acids. Trimming shortened V by 5 bases and J by 0 bases, and 15 bases separated the two germline ends. Germline CDR1 is SGHTA and CDR2 is FQGNSA. As DNA, the CDR3 is TGTGCCAGCAGCATTAGGGGCTTCCCTAGCACAGATACGCAGTATTTT. This encodes CASSIRGFPSTDTQYF.

The rearrangement joins TRBV4-3 to TRBJ2-3; D may be TRBD2 (6 bases). Between the trimmed V and J ends, which lost 0 bases and 3 bases, there was a span of 13 bases. The CDR3 loop spans 16 amino acids. CDR1 LGHNA and CDR2 YSLEER come from the germline V gene. The CDR3 sequence: CASSQDWRDVTDTQYF. In nucleotides, the CDR3 is TGCGCCAGCAGCCAAGATTGGCGGGATGTTACAGATACGCAGTATTTT.

The genes are TRBV13 and TRBJ2-7; D is undetermined. CDR3 length: 15 residues. Between the trimmed V and J ends, which lost 4 bases and 0 bases, there was a span of 13 bases. Germline V CDR1 and CDR2: PRHDT, FYEKMQ (reference sequence). CDR3 sequence: CASSSRGDYSYEQYF. DNA for the CDR3: TGTGCCAGCAGCTCGCGAGGAGATTACTCCTACGAGCAGTACTTC.

The sample holds a few counts of this clone. The gene calls are TRBV29-1 and TRBJ2-7; the match to TRBD2 covers 7 bases. Germline V gene sequence: CDR1 SQVTM, CDR2 ANQGSEA. The V gene end was trimmed by 3 bases and the J gene end by 2 bases; junction bases not matched to a gene: 10. The CDR3 is made up of 15 amino acids. CDR3 protein: CSVDAGGGNPYEQYF. Written as DNA, the CDR3 is TGCAGCGTTGATGCCGGCGGGGGAAACCCCTACGAGCAGTACTTC.

V usage is TRBV30 and J usage is TRBJ2-3; 9 bases agree with TRBD2. The CDR3 has 16 residues. Per the germline V gene, CDR1 is GTSNPN and CDR2 is SVGIG (reference sequence). The J segment lost 5 bases and the V segment lost 4 bases, leaving 13 bases of the junction unmatched. The CDR3 here is CAWTVLTSGSGDTQYF. Here the CDR3 DNA reads TGTGCCTGGACAGTGCTGACTAGCGGTTCGGGAGATACGCAGTATTTT.

This sequence joins TRBV19 and TRBJ1-5, with D unclear. V was cut by 3 bases and J by 3 bases, with 6 bases left in between. The CDR3 covers 13 residues. In germline, CDR1 is LNHDA, CDR2 SQIVND (reference sequence). The CDR3 spells CASSMAHNQPQHF. For the CDR3, the DNA is TGTGCCAGTAGTATGGCACACAATCAGCCCCAGCATTTT.

The chain couples TRBV28 to TRBJ2-1; D is unresolved. CDR1 is MDHEN, CDR2 SYDVKM, per germline. CDR3 length: 14 amino acids. The V end lost 6 bases, the J end lost 0 bases, and 9 bases lay between the germline ends. CDR3 DNA sequence: TGTGCCAGCAGAGTTACGAGCTCCTACAATGAGCAGTTCTTC. Translated, it gives CASRVTSSYNEQFF.

The chain joins TRBV29-1 to TRBJ2-7; 7 positions match TRBD1. Unmatched junction bases numbered 9, after V lost 6 bases and J lost 4 bases. The germline gives CDR1 SQVTM, CDR2 ANQGSEA. This CDR3 contains 13 residues. The CDR3 nucleotides read TGCAGCGTCCCTGGACAGGTTTGGTACGAGCAGTACTTC. This sequence encodes CSVPGQVWYEQYF.